The rows below give T cell receptor beta chains drawn from one sample of a study of a mutant IDH1 vaccine in newly diagnosed glioma. This table comes from immunoSEQ multiplex PCR, and its TCRdb copy is limited to in-frame clones, with some not included. The repertoire consists of roughly 51,000 clones, with around 82% occurring once and the leading ten covering approximately 3%. These receptors have no known antigen. Material: PBMCs, obtained from a glioma patient whose treatment included an IDH1 peptide vaccine. These receptors all stem from a woman under 30 with glioma. Some clones in this sample may be carry-over from other donors' samples. Each CDR3 is given with its conserved first and last residue. A D gene is named only where the DNA matches it firmly. Where a row states a size, it is once, few, many or the class of an expanded clone; other rows omit it.

.,TRBJ1-2,TRBV6-1,.,CASNEGNYGYTF,TGTGCCAGCAATGAGGGGAACTATGGCTACACCTTC
.,TRBJ1-1,TRBV25-1,.,CASRGTAAAEAFF,TGTGCCAGCAGGGGAACGGCGGCAGCAGAAGCTTTCTTT
.,TRBJ1-5,TRBV5-1,TRBD1,CASSLGTVGNQPQHF,TGCGCCAGCAGCCTCGGGACAGTGGGCAATCAGCCCCAGCATTTT
.,TRBJ2-7,TRBV4-2,.,CASRVFGSYEQYF,TGTGCCAGCAGAGTCTTCGGCTCCTACGAGCAGTACTTC
.,TRBJ1-2,TRBV7-9,.,CASSLEGWGYTF,TGTGCCAGCAGCTTAGAAGGATGGGGATACACCTTC
.,TRBJ2-2,TRBV28,.,CASSPNTGELFF,TGTGCCAGCAGTCCGAACACCGGGGAGCTGTTTTTT
.,TRBJ1-5,TRBV18,TRBD1,CASSLDRGQGNQPQHF,TGTGCCAGCTCACTCGACAGGGGGCAGGGCAATCAGCCCCAGCATTTT
.,TRBJ1-1,TRBV9,.,CASRPLAGHTEAFF,TGTGCCAGCAGACCTCTGGCAGGTCACACTGAAGCTTTCTTT
.,TRBJ2-7,TRBV30,TRBD1,CAWRLRDRGIHEQYF,TGTGCCTGGAGACTGAGGGACAGGGGTATCCACGAGCAGTACTTC
.,TRBJ1-1,TRBV7-9,.,CASSGSGRTEAFF,TGTGCCAGCAGCGGTAGCGGGCGCACTGAAGCTTTCTTT
.,TRBJ2-7,TRBV7-2,TRBD1,CASSLDTRQGDTYEQYF,TGTGCCAGCAGCTTAGATACCCGACAGGGGGACACCTACGAGCAGTACTTC
.,TRBJ1-6,TRBV5-1,.,CASSLDIGRSPLHF,TGCGCCAGCAGCTTGGATATTGGGAGGTCACCCCTCCACTTT
few,TRBJ2-5,TRBV2,.,CASSPGTWETQYF,TGTGCCAGCAGCCCCGGGACGTGGGAGACCCAGTACTTC
.,TRBJ1-2,TRBV30,.,CAWNKDHSDGYTF,TGTGCCTGGAACAAAGACCACTCGGATGGCTACACCTTC
.,TRBJ2-2,TRBV7-3,TRBD2,CASRFTSGVNTGELFF,TGTGCCAGCAGATTTACTAGCGGGGTTAACACCGGGGAGCTGTTTTTT
.,TRBJ2-1,TRBV5-5,.,CASSLVPPHAYNEQFF,TGTGCCAGCAGCTTGGTACCCCCCCACGCCTACAATGAGCAGTTCTTC
.,TRBJ1-2,TRBV9,TRBD1,CASSVGRGSNLPYGYTF,TGTGCCAGCAGCGTAGGCAGGGGGTCAAACCTACCCTATGGCTACACCTTC
.,TRBJ1-3,TRBV27,.,CASRGFGSGNTIYF,TGTGCCAGCAGGGGCTTTGGCTCTGGAAACACCATATATTTT
once,TRBJ2-1,TRBV5-1,TRBD1,CASSSTTGGANNEQFF,TGCGCCAGCAGCTCTACGACAGGGGGCGCGAACAATGAGCAGTTCTTC
.,TRBJ2-1,TRBV5-1,TRBD2,CASSFTSGRAGNEQFF,TGCGCCAGCAGCTTTACTAGCGGGAGGGCCGGGAATGAGCAGTTCTTC
.,TRBJ2-4,TRBV11-3,.,CASSPTGQLAKNIQYF,TGTGCCAGCAGCCCGACAGGACAACTAGCCAAAAACATTCAGTACTTC
.,TRBJ2-7,TRBV18,.,CASSPGQGSGEQYF,TGTGCCAGCTCACCGGGTCAGGGGTCGGGTGAGCAGTACTTC
.,TRBJ1-5,TRBV9,.,CASSDRDSNQPQHF,TGTGCCAGCAGCGATCGGGACAGCAATCAGCCCCAGCATTTT
few,TRBJ1-2,TRBV27,.,CASSLTRRDGYTF,TGTGCCAGCAGTTTAACTAGAAGGGATGGCTACACCTTC
.,TRBJ2-2,TRBV19,TRBD2,CASTSGGLVTGELFF,TGTGCCTCGACTAGCGGGGGGTTAGTCACCGGGGAGCTGTTTTTT
.,TRBJ1-3,TRBV6-5,.,CASSPGGNTIYF,TGTGCCAGCTCGCCGGGGGGAAACACCATATATTTT
once,TRBJ2-3,TRBV10-1,.,CASSTGTDTQYF,TGCGCCAGCAGTACAGGGACAGATACGCAGTATTTT
once,TRBJ1-2,TRBV11-1,.,CASSLETANYGYTF,TGTGCCAGCAGCTTGGAGACAGCTAACTATGGCTACACCTTC
.,TRBJ1-6,TRBV18,.,CASSLPGSPLHF,TGTGCCAGCTCCCTGCCGGGTTCACCCCTCCACTTT
.,TRBJ2-2,TRBV18,.,CASSPSPSTNTGELFF,TGTGCCAGCTCACCATCTCCTTCCACGAACACCGGGGAGCTGTTCTTT
.,TRBJ1-3,TRBV5-4,TRBD1,CASSGQGLGNTIYF,TGTGCCAGCAGCGGACAGGGGCTCGGAAACACCATATATTTT
.,TRBJ2-7,TRBV11-3,.,CASSPPLGGEQYF,TGTGCCAGCAGCCCCCCCCTAGGAGGCGAGCAGTACTTC
.,TRBJ2-4,TRBV5-6,.,CASSPRGKNIQYF,TGTGCCAGCAGCCCCCGAGGCAAAAACATTCAGTACTTC
.,TRBJ2-5,TRBV7-8,TRBD2,CASSLGVAGGPMTQYF,TGTGCCAGCAGCTTAGGGGTAGCGGGGGGGCCGATGACCCAGTACTTC
few,TRBJ2-7,TRBV25-1,.,CASTYYRVKGSYEQYF,TGTGCCAGCACCTATTACAGGGTAAAGGGTTCCTACGAGCAGTACTTC
.,TRBJ1-1,TRBV18,.,CASSPQGAEAFF,TGTGCCAGCTCACCCCAGGGCGCTGAAGCTTTCTTT
.,TRBJ1-4,TRBV4-2,TRBD1,CASSQDLGQGSEKLFF,TGTGCCAGCAGCCAAGATCTAGGACAGGGGAGTGAAAAACTGTTTTTT
few,TRBJ1-1,TRBV25-1,.,CASSLGSNTEAFF,TGTGCCAGCAGTCTGGGGAGCAACACTGAAGCTTTCTTT
.,TRBJ2-7,TRBV4-1,.,CASSQAYEQYF,TGCGCCAGCAGCCAAGCCTACGAGCAGTACTTC
once,TRBJ1-5,TRBV27,TRBD1,CASSPGGLQPQHF,TGTGCCAGCAGTCCAGGGGGCCTTCAGCCCCAGCATTTT
.,TRBJ1-5,TRBV5-4,TRBD1,CASSREGGSQPQHF,TGTGCCAGCAGCCGCGAAGGGGGCAGTCAGCCCCAGCATTTT
.,TRBJ1-4,TRBV6-4,.,CASLHSPSGVATNEKLFF,TGTGCCAGCCTTCATAGTCCGTCCGGAGTTGCAACTAATGAAAAACTGTTTTTT
.,TRBJ2-7,TRBV29-1,.,CSVEKAYEQYF,TGCAGCGTTGAAAAGGCCTACGAGCAGTACTTC